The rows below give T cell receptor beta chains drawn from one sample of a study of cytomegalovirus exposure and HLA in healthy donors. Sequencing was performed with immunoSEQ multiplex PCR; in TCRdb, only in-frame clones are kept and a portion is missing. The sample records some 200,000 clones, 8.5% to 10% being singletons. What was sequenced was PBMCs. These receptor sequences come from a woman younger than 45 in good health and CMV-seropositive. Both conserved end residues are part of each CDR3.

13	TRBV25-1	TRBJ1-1	CASSESGIAEAFF
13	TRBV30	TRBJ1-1	CAWIGGGGTEAFF
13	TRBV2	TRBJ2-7	CASSNEVSYEQYF
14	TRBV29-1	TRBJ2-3	CSGRLAGVADTQYF
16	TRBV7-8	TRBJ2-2	CASSLQGLLNTGELFF
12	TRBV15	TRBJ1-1	CATSTPGDEAFF
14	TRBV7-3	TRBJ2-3	CASSFAGATDTQYF
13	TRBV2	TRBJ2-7	CASSWDRSYEQYF
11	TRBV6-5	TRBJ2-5	CAILAGDTQYF
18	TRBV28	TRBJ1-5	CASSPSQREPWGNQPQHF
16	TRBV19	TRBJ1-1	CASCPLDTGMNTEAFF
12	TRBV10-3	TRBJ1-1	CAISETDTEAFF
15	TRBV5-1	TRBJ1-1	CASSGQGSGNTEAFF
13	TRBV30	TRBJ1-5	CAWSRDRDQPQHF
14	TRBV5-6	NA	CASSLTSGAYEQYF
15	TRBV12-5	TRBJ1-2	CASGLVMRANYGYTF
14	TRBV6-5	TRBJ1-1	CASSEGQMNTEAFF
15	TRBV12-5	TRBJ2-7	CASGLGAGSSYEQYF
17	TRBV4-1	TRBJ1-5	CASSQAQTGYSNQPQHF
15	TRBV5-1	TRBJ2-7	CASSPTVSKSYEQYF